The present T cell receptor beta chain was sequenced within a study of prognosis after radiotherapy for stage I lung cancer. The study amplified the TCR beta CDR3 region from genomic DNA. This amplification was carried out by two rounds of multiplex PCR. With primers specific to each TRBV and TRBJ gene, the first-round PCR was performed. MiXCR, run by TCRdb on the multiplex PCR reads, gives a single entry per CDR3 protein. Of 14,000 or so distinct CDR3 sequences listed, less than 35% are singletons. J was trimmed by 3 bases and V by 6 bases; bases with no gene match: 7. Germline assignment: CDR1 SNHLY and CDR2 FYNNEI. The CDR3 has 15 amino acids. Judged by abundance, this clonotype is medium-sized.

The sample here was PBMCs, taken before or after stereotactic body radiation therapy (not recorded which). The receptor was isolated from a donor of 50 years or more with non-small cell lung cancer. This chain joins TRBV2 and TRBJ2-3, with 9 bases that match TRBD1. CDR3 sequence (DNA): TGTGCCAGCAGCTCGGGACAGGGTGGGACAGATACGCAGTATTTT. Protein: CASSSGQGGTDTQYF.